These T cell receptor beta chains were read from a single sample in a study of control samples from healthy donors and cancer patients. Sequencing was performed with immunoSEQ multiplex PCR; in TCRdb, only in-frame clones are kept and a portion is missing. The sample records 150,000 to 200,000 clones, 90% to 95% being singletons. Specimen: blood. These receptor sequences come from a woman between 25 and 40 years old in good health. The conserved cysteine and the conserved F or W are not part of the CDR3 here.

V	J	CDR3
TRBV2	TRBJ2-7	ASSERQGTYEQY
TRBV6-5	TRBJ1-4	ASSYDSGEKLF
TRBV25-1	TRBJ2-4	ASSETGGAVFQY
TRBV24-1	TRBJ2-3	ATSDPLGGAGGTDTQY
TRBV5-4	TRBJ2-7	ASSVQGYEQY
TRBV27	TRBJ2-7	ASSFTRGEQY
TRBV12-3/TRBV12-4	TRBJ1-1	ASRGNTEAF
TRBV4-1	TRBJ1-3	ASSQARGHGNTIY
TRBV7-2	TRBJ1-2	ASSLTTGVRDGYT
TRBV14	TRBJ2-2	ASSQQGGTGELF
TRBV19	TRBJ1-2	ASRFTTGPYGYT
TRBV4-1	TRBJ2-7	ASSRTGGEQY
TRBV18	TRBJ2-3	ASSPPGLDTQY
TRBV7-9	TRBJ1-3	ASSSPGRINTIY
TRBV7-9	TRBJ1-5	ASSFGDGPNQPQH
TRBV7-9	TRBJ2-1	ASSSSNEQF
TRBV6-6	TRBJ2-4	ASSSASGSMDIQY
TRBV6-6	TRBJ2-7	ASTPTSGSPYEQY
TRBV5-8	TRBJ2-1	ASSLYNEQF
TRBV24-1	TRBJ1-5	ATSDGDRGTNQPQH
TRBV29-1	TRBJ1-1	SVAQSMNTEAF
TRBV28	TRBJ2-1	ASSLDREQF
TRBV25-1	TRBJ1-6	ASSNQGVDNSPLH
TRBV6-5	TRBJ1-5	ASSYLQNQPQH
TRBV3-1/TRBV3-2	TRBJ1-2	ASSQNAGGGYGYT
TRBV6-5	TRBJ1-1	ASSYWTGGTEAF
TRBV6-4	TRBJ2-3	ASSEERGGTDTQY
TRBV7-9	TRBJ1-4	ASSLSQGNEKLF
TRBV5-5	TRBJ1-4	ASSLVGSIGEKLF
TRBV27	TRBJ1-1	ASSAPTGPEAF
TRBV4-3	TRBJ1-5	ASSQEYSLGQPQH
TRBV7-3	TRBJ2-2	ASSLVRASGRANTGELF
TRBV6-1	TRBJ1-6	ASSEVRLINNSPLH
TRBV2	TRBJ2-1	ASSNTRLDNEQF
TRBV4-3	TRBJ2-1	ASSQAGTGGHEQF
TRBV19	TRBJ2-3	ASQSGGATDTQY
TRBV25-1	TRBJ1-1	ASSERTVNTEAF
TRBV4-2	TRBJ2-2	ASSQDLASGGAGELF
TRBV7-3	TRBJ2-3	ASSLGRGGTDTQY
TRBV6-1	TRBJ1-6	ASSADRLAYNSPLH
TRBV10-3	TRBJ2-5	AISSGHQETQY
TRBV6-2/TRBV6-3	TRBJ2-1	ASSYWVLAGGHEQF
TRBV28	TRBJ2-4	ASSLSRGRNIQY
TRBV10-2	TRBJ2-1	ASSEAGANEQF
TRBV5-1	TRBJ1-1	ASSLKGGGQVTEAF
TRBV6-5	TRBJ2-7	ASSLDSVEQY